This TCR beta chain was identified in a study of chemoradiotherapy in HPV16-positive cancers. Background on the study: Functional T-cell assays on two HPV16-positive patients' cells defined candidate HPV-specific clones and common TCR motifs.

Study results and caveats: Only two HPV16-positive patients supplied the functional HPV-specificity definition. Candidate HPV-specific clones and E7-related TCR motifs grew in tumor during treatment.

Repertoires were sampled repeatedly during chemoradiotherapy. For this clone: What it binds is not known.

The V gene's germline CDR1 is MNHEY and CDR2 SMNVEV (reference sequence). The CDR3 is 13 residues long. Trimming took 2 bases from V and 9 from J, leaving 11 bases between them. Here immunoSEQ multiplex PCR was the method, and the copy in TCRdb shows in-frame clones only, minus some. The sample has more than 10,000 clones; roughly nine tenths are singletons. The TCR comes from a human donor with HPV-associated anogenital cancer. Sequencing used blood, obtained from a patient who underwent chemoradiotherapy. This sequence joins TRBV27 and TRBJ1-5, with TRBD1 as a possible D gene (6 bases). CDR3 residues: CASSLGQTRPQHF. CDR3 in DNA: TGTGCCAGCAGTTTAGGACAGACTCGGCCCCAGCATTTT.